This paragraph reports one T cell receptor beta chain. This record belongs to a study of blood T cell repertoires in COVID-19. The CDR3 is 13 amino acids. The germline V and J ends were trimmed by 5 bases and 6 bases, with 14 bases remaining between them. Germline V gene sequence: CDR1 SGHAT, CDR2 FQNNGV. As handled by the study authors: Amplification with reference gene primers provided the estimates of nucleated cell counts. TCRdb keeps only in-frame clones here, not all; method: immunoSEQ multiplex PCR. That table is the source of V, J and clone size, and D and trimming were worked out from the DNA. This sample has approximately 240,000 clones, with 80% to 85% found just once.

The rearrangement uses TRBV11-2 and TRBJ2-7, with D possibly matching TRBD2 (5 bases). The sequence was collected from a woman aged 55-70 years with acute or convalescent COVID-19. Specimen: peripheral blood. CDR3 amino acids: CASSQGRGTEQYF. DNA for the CDR3: TGTGCCAGCAGCCAAGGCCGGGGTACCGAGCAGTACTTC.